A selection of T cell receptor beta chains follows, all from one sample in a study of sequential checkpoint blockade in melanoma. The assay was immunoSEQ multiplex PCR, and TCRdb's table has in-frame clones only and misses some. The data contain about 4,200 clones, around 22% of them seen just once; the ten biggest clones take up approximately 15%. The sequenced sample was tumor tissue (inferred from file names), obtained from a patient given nivolumab and ipilimumab in sequence. The receptor source for this set is a human donor with melanoma. The CDR3 runs from the conserved cysteine through the conserved F or W. Each record gives: J gene, D gene, CDR3 length, clone size, V gene, CDR3 protein, CDR3 DNA. The D gene is left open where the match is weak. The listing skips clone size in some rows; elsewhere it reads once, few, many or a size class.

J: TRBJ2-3
D: TRBD2
length: 14
size: NA
V: TRBV11-3
CDR3: CASSLPGLEDTQYF
DNA: TGTGCCAGCAGTCTTCCGGGACTAGAGGATACGCAGTATTTT

J: TRBJ1-2
D: TRBD1
length: 14
size: few
V: TRBV19
CDR3: CASRGIDRAYGYTF
DNA: TGTGCCAGTAGGGGGATCGACAGGGCCTATGGCTACACCTTC

J: TRBJ1-1
D: TRBD1
length: 16
size: NA
V: TRBV9
CDR3: CASSVTGTGGNTEAFF
DNA: TGTGCCAGCAGCGTAACAGGAACAGGGGGAAACACTGAAGCTTTCTTT

J: TRBJ1-4
D: NA
length: 15
size: medium-sized
V: TRBV6-8
CDR3: CASSYRGLTNEKLFF
DNA: TGTGCCAGCAGTTACAGGGGGTTAACTAATGAAAAACTGTTTTTT

J: TRBJ2-7
D: NA
length: 15
size: NA
V: TRBV6-8
CDR3: CASSDTGISSYEQYF
DNA: TGTGCCAGCAGTGATACCGGGATTTCTTCCTACGAGCAGTACTTC

J: TRBJ2-3
D: TRBD2
length: 14
size: few
V: TRBV6-8
CDR3: CARGAGLSTDTQYF
DNA: TGTGCCAGGGGAGCGGGGCTGAGCACAGATACGCAGTATTTT

J: TRBJ1-2
D: NA
length: 17
size: NA
V: TRBV19
CDR3: CASSTLGIGGGGNGYTF
DNA: TGTGCCAGTAGTACCCTCGGCATCGGGGGAGGTGGTAATGGCTACACCTTC

J: TRBJ1-1
D: NA
length: 15
size: medium-sized
V: TRBV11-3
CDR3: CASSLPGLLNTEAFF
DNA: TGTGCCAGCAGCTTACCCGGACTGCTGAACACTGAAGCTTTCTTT

J: TRBJ2-1
D: TRBD2
length: 13
size: few
V: TRBV25-1
CDR3: CASSRGGPGEQFF
DNA: TGTGCCAGCAGTCGGGGGGGGCCAGGGGAGCAGTTCTTC

J: TRBJ2-1
D: NA
length: 14
size: NA
V: TRBV9
CDR3: CASSAGAPGNEQFF
DNA: TGTGCCAGCAGTGCCGGGGCGCCGGGGAATGAGCAGTTCTTC

J: TRBJ1-5
D: TRBD1
length: 20
size: many
V: TRBV11-3
CDR3: CASSLEMIGGLSGSNQPQHF
DNA: TGTGCCAGCAGCTTAGAGATGATAGGGGGCCTTTCGGGTAGCAATCAGCCCCAGCATTTT

J: TRBJ1-2
D: NA
length: 13
size: NA
V: TRBV23-1
CDR3: CASSRATFSGYTF
DNA: TGCGCCAGCAGCCGAGCAACGTTTTCTGGCTACACCTTC

J: TRBJ1-3
D: NA
length: 12
size: NA
V: TRBV6-8
CDR3: CASSLSGNTIYF
DNA: TGTGCCAGCAGTTTATCTGGAAACACCATATATTTT

J: TRBJ1-4
D: NA
length: 17
size: few
V: TRBV6-8
CDR3: CASSTSGARGRGEKLFF
DNA: TGTGCCAGCAGCACCTCTGGGGCCCGTGGGCGAGGTGAAAAACTGTTTTTT

J: TRBJ1-2
D: NA
length: 15
size: few
V: TRBV29-1
CDR3: CSVERNSFSNYGYTF
DNA: TGCAGCGTTGAAAGAAATTCCTTCTCCAACTATGGCTACACCTTC

J: TRBJ2-1
D: NA
length: 15
size: NA
V: TRBV5-1
CDR3: CASSLEGDVYNEQFF
DNA: TGCGCCAGCAGCTTGGAAGGAGATGTGTACAATGAGCAGTTCTTC

J: TRBJ2-3
D: NA
length: 15
size: NA
V: TRBV29-1
CDR3: CSVSRGPTSTDTQYF
DNA: TGCAGCGTCTCCAGGGGACCCACTAGCACAGATACGCAGTATTTT

J: TRBJ1-1
D: NA
length: 15
size: medium-sized
V: TRBV11-3
CDR3: CASRLNRYGNTEAFF
DNA: TGTGCCAGCAGACTGAACAGGTATGGGAACACTGAAGCTTTCTTT

J: TRBJ1-5
D: NA
length: 14
size: many
V: TRBV11-3
CDR3: CASSSPGPGEPQHF
DNA: TGTGCCAGCAGCTCCCCGGGACCCGGGGAGCCCCAGCATTTT

J: TRBJ2-3
D: NA
length: 15
size: NA
V: TRBV18
CDR3: CASSPDLAATDTQYF
DNA: TGTGCCAGCTCACCAGACTTAGCAGCCACAGATACGCAGTATTTT

J: TRBJ2-2
D: NA
length: 14
size: NA
V: TRBV18
CDR3: CASSPQGYTGELFF
DNA: TGTGCCAGCTCACCCCAGGGCTACACCGGGGAGCTGTTTTTT

J: TRBJ2-3
D: NA
length: 15
size: NA
V: TRBV11-3
CDR3: CASSLFPGVTDTQYF
DNA: TGTGCCAGCAGCTTATTTCCAGGGGTCACAGATACGCAGTATTTT

J: TRBJ2-3
D: TRBD1
length: 14
size: few
V: TRBV6-8
CDR3: CASRRDSSTDTQYF
DNA: TGTGCCAGCAGACGGGACAGCTCCACAGATACGCAGTATTTT

J: TRBJ2-7
D: TRBD2
length: 15
size: NA
V: TRBV9
CDR3: CASNPLAGGNYEQYF
DNA: TGTGCCAGCAACCCGTTAGCGGGAGGCAACTACGAGCAGTACTTC

J: TRBJ1-6
D: NA
length: 15
size: many
V: TRBV11-3
CDR3: CASSLGGAVNSPLHF
DNA: TGTGCCAGCAGCTTAGGAGGGGCCGTTAATTCACCCCTCCACTTT

J: TRBJ1-6
D: TRBD1
length: 16
size: NA
V: TRBV4-1
CDR3: CASSHSTGGRNSPLHF
DNA: TGCGCCAGCAGCCATTCGACAGGGGGCCGTAATTCACCCCTCCACTTT

J: TRBJ2-6
D: NA
length: 14
size: medium-sized
V: TRBV6-8
CDR3: CASSSTYGANVLTF
DNA: TGTGCCAGCAGTTCTACCTATGGGGCCAACGTCCTGACTTTC

J: TRBJ2-7
D: NA
length: 13
size: few
V: TRBV6-8
CDR3: CAIRSVASYEQYF
DNA: TGTGCCATCAGGTCGGTCGCCTCCTACGAGCAGTACTTC

J: TRBJ2-5
D: NA
length: 14
size: many
V: TRBV11-3
CDR3: CASSSPGQVETQYF
DNA: TGTGCCAGCAGCTCCCCGGGGCAGGTCGAGACCCAGTACTTC

J: TRBJ2-2
D: NA
length: 16
size: NA
V: TRBV12-5
CDR3: CASGHIAGSGTGELFF
DNA: TGTGCTAGTGGTCACATCGCGGGGTCGGGCACCGGGGAGCTGTTTTTT

J: TRBJ1-1
D: TRBD1
length: 14
size: NA
V: TRBV19
CDR3: CASRKTGGPTEAFF
DNA: TGTGCCAGTAGAAAGACAGGGGGCCCCACTGAAGCTTTCTTT

J: TRBJ2-1
D: NA
length: 14
size: NA
V: TRBV19
CDR3: CASSPQRTNNEQFF
DNA: TGTGCCAGTAGTCCCCAGCGGACTAACAATGAGCAGTTCTTC

J: TRBJ1-2
D: NA
length: 12
size: NA
V: TRBV6-8
CDR3: CASSYRDSGYTF
DNA: TGTGCCAGCAGTTACCGGGATTCAGGCTACACCTTC

J: TRBJ2-1
D: NA
length: 17
size: NA
V: TRBV6-8
CDR3: CASSYVEGQGLGNEQFF
DNA: TGTGCCAGCAGTTACGTAGAGGGTCAAGGTCTCGGCAATGAGCAGTTCTTC

J: TRBJ1-4
D: NA
length: 17
size: NA
V: TRBV19
CDR3: CASSMALGSLLNEKLFF
DNA: TGTGCCAGTAGTATGGCCCTCGGATCGCTGCTTAATGAAAAACTGTTTTTT

J: TRBJ2-7
D: TRBD2
length: 15
size: NA
V: TRBV11-3
CDR3: CASSRGLAGASEQYF
DNA: TGTGCCAGCAGCCGAGGACTAGCGGGAGCATCCGAGCAGTACTTC

J: TRBJ2-1
D: NA
length: 15
size: NA
V: TRBV19
CDR3: CASTSDSVLYNEQFF
DNA: TGTGCCAGTACCTCGGACAGTGTCCTTTACAATGAGCAGTTCTTC

J: TRBJ1-1
D: NA
length: 15
size: NA
V: TRBV6-8
CDR3: CASSPLGGKNTEAFF
DNA: TGTGCCAGCAGTCCCCTAGGGGGGAAGAACACTGAAGCTTTCTTT

J: TRBJ1-4
D: TRBD1
length: 16
size: medium-sized
V: TRBV11-3
CDR3: CASSETGQGENEKLFF
DNA: TGTGCCAGCAGCGAAACGGGACAGGGGGAAAATGAAAAACTGTTTTTT

J: TRBJ1-2
D: NA
length: 13
size: NA
V: TRBV10-2
CDR3: CASSEFRSGGYTF
DNA: TGCGCCAGCAGTGAGTTTCGGAGTGGTGGCTACACCTTC

J: TRBJ2-7
D: TRBD2
length: 14
size: few
V: TRBV11-3
CDR3: CASSLDASGYEQYF
DNA: TGTGCCAGCAGCTTAGACGCTAGCGGTTACGAGCAGTACTTC

J: TRBJ2-2
D: NA
length: 17
size: NA
V: TRBV18
CDR3: CASSPPNRVANTGELFF
DNA: TGTGCCAGCTCACCACCGAACAGGGTGGCGAACACCGGGGAGCTGTTTTTT

J: TRBJ2-5
D: NA
length: 14
size: NA
V: TRBV10-2
CDR3: CASSEFAGQETQYF
DNA: TGCGCCAGCAGTGAGTTCGCAGGACAAGAGACCCAGTACTTC

J: TRBJ2-7
D: NA
length: 16
size: NA
V: TRBV11-3
CDR3: CASSPLSGAPPNEQYF
DNA: TGTGCCAGCAGCCCACTTAGCGGAGCCCCCCCTAACGAGCAGTACTTC

J: TRBJ2-7
D: TRBD1
length: 13
size: few
V: TRBV6-8
CDR3: CASSYHGQDEQYF
DNA: TGTGCCAGCAGTTATCACGGACAGGACGAGCAGTACTTC

J: TRBJ2-7
D: NA
length: 12
size: NA
V: TRBV13
CDR3: CASSLGVYEQYF
DNA: TGTGCCAGCAGCTTAGGTGTTTACGAGCAGTACTTC

J: TRBJ2-2
D: TRBD1
length: 16
size: NA
V: TRBV28
CDR3: CASGLSRQGNTGELFF
DNA: TGTGCCAGCGGTCTTTCACGACAGGGGAACACCGGGGAGCTGTTTTTT

J: TRBJ2-3
D: NA
length: 15
size: NA
V: TRBV14
CDR3: CASSQRGTPTDTQYF
DNA: TGTGCCAGCAGCCAAAGGGGGACACCCACAGATACGCAGTATTTT

J: TRBJ2-2
D: TRBD2
length: 16
size: medium-sized
V: TRBV9
CDR3: CASSVELAGNTGELFF
DNA: TGTGCCAGCAGCGTAGAGCTAGCGGGGAACACCGGGGAGCTGTTTTTT

J: TRBJ1-3
D: NA
length: 12
size: few
V: TRBV6-8
CDR3: CASKGPGNTIYF
DNA: TGTGCCAGCAAGGGACCTGGAAACACCATATATTTT

J: TRBJ1-2
D: NA
length: 13
size: NA
V: TRBV30
CDR3: CAWRILAAYGYTF
DNA: TGTGCCTGGAGAATCCTCGCTGCCTATGGCTACACCTTC

J: TRBJ2-1
D: NA
length: 16
size: NA
V: TRBV6-8
CDR3: CASSDSNREWGNEQFF
DNA: TGTGCCAGCAGTGACTCGAACCGGGAGTGGGGTAATGAGCAGTTCTTC

J: TRBJ1-5
D: TRBD1
length: 19
size: medium-sized
V: TRBV6-8
CDR3: CASSYFLGTGGAPRQPQHF
DNA: TGTGCCAGCAGTTACTTCCTCGGGACAGGGGGCGCCCCGCGTCAGCCCCAGCATTTT

J: TRBJ1-2
D: NA
length: 14
size: few
V: TRBV6-8
CDR3: CASSWGLDNYGYTF
DNA: TGTGCCAGCAGTTGGGGCCTCGATAACTATGGCTACACCTTC

J: TRBJ2-5
D: NA
length: 13
size: NA
V: TRBV12-5
CDR3: CASGRQVQETQYF
DNA: TGTGCTAGTGGAAGACAGGTCCAAGAGACCCAGTACTTC